The 32 T cell receptor beta chains below all came from one sample that was sequenced in a study of post-analysis software for immune sequencing data (dated by TCRdb to the mid-2010s). The paper's findings and limits, for the study overall: Significantly higher frequencies in patients than in controls were found for about 5 TRBV segments, including TRBV5-6, TRBV5-1 and TRBV20-1.

The receptor library was made with PCR. Sequencing took place on an Illumina HiSeq 2500. To reduce PCR and sequencing biases, unique molecular identifiers were incorporated into the TCR beta cDNA libraries. TCRdb redid the processing of the public reads, applying fastp at Q25 and MiXCR, and retained in-frame beta chains. For every CDR3 protein sequence, its rows merge into one entry that carries the most common genes and DNA. This sample gives under 650,000 distinct CDR3 sequences in total; roughly 45% of them show up just once. In total, the top ten clones hold about 1.5% of the sample. These receptors have no identified antigens. The specimen sequenced was blood. The receptor source for this set is a girl under 18 with multiple sclerosis.

V gene TRBV20-1 combines with J gene TRBJ2-5; unclear D gene. The CDR3 sequence is 13 residues long. Trimming pared 2 bases from V and 5 bases from J, leaving 12 bases between. CDR1 is DFQATT, CDR2 SNEGSKA, per germline (reference sequence). The CDR3 here is CSARHQRGETQYF. For the CDR3, the DNA is TGCAGTGCTAGACACCAGCGCGGCGAGACCCAGTACTTC.

The chain joins TRBV7-8 to TRBJ1-2, with a tentative D call TRBD1 (6 bases). CDR1 is SGHVS and CDR2 is FQNEAQ in the germline V gene. The V gene lost 3 bases and the J gene lost 4 bases, with 15 bases spanning the gap. The CDR3 is made up of 15 amino acids. The DNA of the CDR3 is TGTGCCAGCAGCTTGAGGGGGGATTTAGGCTATGGCTACACCTTC. It encodes CASSLRGDLGYGYTF.

The chain joins TRBV19 to TRBJ2-3, with D possibly being TRBD2 (5 bases). This CDR3 has 15 amino acids. Per germline, CDR1 LNHDA and CDR2 SQIVND (reference sequence). Trimming cost V 6 bases and J 2 bases, with 15 bases left between them. For the CDR3, the DNA is TGTGCCAGTAGCCGCCGTAGGGAGCTCACAGATACGCAGTATTTT. Translated: CASSRRRELTDTQYF.

The rearrangement links TRBV20-1 to TRBJ2-5; 7 bases fit TRBD2. CDR1 is DFQATT and CDR2 is SNEGSKA in the germline V gene (reference sequence). The CDR3 sequence is 13 residues long. V gave up 7 bases and J gave up 2 bases; unmatched junction bases: 7. Here the CDR3 reads CSVIFGRQETQYF. Here the CDR3 DNA reads TGCAGTGTTATCTTCGGGAGGCAAGAGACCCAGTACTTC.

This rearrangement joins TRBV20-1 to TRBJ2-7; D possibly uses TRBD1 or TRBD2 (6 bases each). Per germline, CDR1 DFQATT and CDR2 SNEGSKA (reference sequence). The CDR3 runs 13 residues. Trimming took 2 bases from V and 6 from J, leaving 14 bases between them. The DNA of the CDR3 is TGCAGTGCTAGAAAGGGGGTAGCGGCCGAGCAGTACTTC. Protein: CSARKGVAAEQYF.

The chain recombines TRBV4-1 with TRBJ1-5; D remains ambiguous. V lost 0 bases and J 5 bases, leaving 17 bases between the germline ends. This CDR3 contains 17 residues. Germline V CDR1 and CDR2: MGHRA, YSYEKL. The CDR3 DNA follows: TGCGCCAGCAGCCAAGAGGTAGCGAGAGTCGTGGATCAGCCCCAGCATTTT. This gives the protein CASSQEVARVVDQPQHF.

The table lists this clonotype with a count of one. V usage is TRBV20-1 and J usage is TRBJ1-2; TRBD1 aligns across 10 bases. The V segment lost 2 bases and the J segment 1 base; nucleotides outside the gene matches: 4. The CDR3 covers 15 residues. CDR1 is DFQATT, CDR2 SNEGSKA, per germline (reference sequence). For the CDR3, the DNA is TGCAGTGCTAGAATGGGACAGGGGATTAACTATGGCTACACCTTC. This codes for CSARMGQGINYGYTF.

This clonotype showed up just a few times. The rearrangement joins TRBV5-1 to TRBJ2-1, with 9 bases lining up with TRBD2. CDR3 length equals 16 residues. Losses at the gene ends were 0 bases for V and 8 bases for J; bases not matched to a gene: 9. Germline CDR1 is SGHRS and CDR2 is YFSETQ. The CDR3 sequence is CASSLEVGGRADEQFF. Here the CDR3 DNA reads TGCGCCAGCAGCTTGGAAGTCGGCGGGAGGGCTGATGAGCAGTTCTTC.

The chain uses TRBV20-1 and TRBJ1-2; no clear D. The ends were cut back, 3 bases at V and 1 base at J, with 3 bases in the middle. This CDR3 has 11 residues. Germline V CDR1 and CDR2: DFQATT, SNEGSKA (reference sequence). Here the CDR3 reads CSARNNYGYTF. The CDR3 DNA is TGCAGTGCTAGGAATAACTATGGCTACACCTTC.

The V gene is TRBV5-1, the J gene TRBJ2-5, with TRBD2 identical over 14 bases. The V gene end was trimmed by 3 bases and the J gene end by 5 bases; junction bases not matched to a gene: 9. CDR3 length equals 17 residues. The germline gives CDR1 SGHRS, CDR2 YFSETQ. For the CDR3, the DNA is TGCGCCAGCAGCTACGGGACTAGCGGGGGAATCGGTGAGACCCAGTACTTC. This translates into CASSYGTSGGIGETQYF.

This clonotype was detected many times. The genes are TRBV12-3 or TRBV12-4 and TRBJ2-1; D is unclear. Trimming stripped 2 bases from V and 7 bases from J, with 12 bases between. This CDR3 is built from 14 residues. CDR3 DNA: TGTGCCAGCAGTTTAACCGTTCGTAAGAATGAGCAGTTCTTC. As protein: CASSLTVRKNEQFF.

CDR3 loop: CASSLEHNEQFF. The CDR3 nucleotides read TGTGCCAGCAGCTTAGAACACAATGAGCAGTTCTTC. V is TRBV7-8 and J is TRBJ2-1; D is unresolved. With 1 base removed from V and 5 bases from J, the gap between germline ends came to 3 bases. CDR3 length equals 12 residues. Germline V gene data show CDR1 as SGHVS and CDR2 as FQNEAQ.

Only a few counts were recorded for this clonotype. In nucleotides, the CDR3 is TGTGCCAGCAGCTTATCGAGGACTAAACTGTTTTTT. Amino acid sequence: CASSLSRTKLFF. The chain carries TRBV7-2 and TRBJ1-4, with D unclear. Germline CDR1 is SGHTA and CDR2 is FQGNSA. The V and J ends lost 2 bases and 11 bases respectively, with 9 bases between them. CDR3 length: 12 residues.

The gene calls are TRBV4-2 and TRBJ2-2; 7 positions agree with TRBD1. V gave up 2 bases and J gave up 0 bases; unmatched junction bases: 3. The CDR3 extends over 16 amino acids. The germline CDR1 and CDR2 sequences are LGHNA and YNFKEQ. CDR3 in amino acids: CASSQRGGSNTGELFF. The DNA for the CDR3 is TGTGCCAGCAGCCAAAGAGGGGGCTCGAACACCGGGGAGCTGTTTTTT.

A few counts support this clonotype. The gene calls are TRBV10-3 and TRBJ1-2, with unresolved D. V was cut by 0 bases and J by 8 bases, with 10 bases left in between. Per the germline V gene, CDR1 is ENHRY and CDR2 is SYGVKD. The CDR3 has 13 amino acids. The CDR3 region is CAISESVTGGYTF. The CDR3 bases are TGTGCCATCAGTGAGTCAGTGACGGGGGGCTACACCTTC.

CDR3 nucleotide sequence: TGCAGCGTTGTTGGGGAGGACTATGGCTACACCTTC. It specifies CSVVGEDYGYTF. V gene TRBV29-1 combines with J gene TRBJ1-2; D gene ambiguous. Trimming removed 4 bases from V and 3 bases from J, with 9 bases in between. The CDR3 sequence is 12 residues long. Germline V gives CDR1 SQVTM, CDR2 ANQGSEA. Variable domain in full (rest from reference TRBV29-1 and TRBJ1-2): SAVISQKPSRDICQRGTSLTIQCQVDSQVTMMFWYRQQPGQSLTLIATANQGSEATYESGFVIDKFPISRPNLTFSTLTVSNMSPEDSSIYLCSVVGEDYGYTFGSGTRLTVV.

In its sample, this clonotype was seen a few times. The chain carries TRBV5-1 and TRBJ1-2; TRBD1 matches at 7 bases. Germline CDR1 reads SGHRS; CDR2 reads YFSETQ. The length of the CDR3 is 14 residues. V gave up 1 base and J gave up 4 bases; unmatched junction bases: 4. Here the CDR3 reads CASSLTGEFYGYTF. In nucleotides, the CDR3 is TGCGCCAGCAGCTTGACAGGGGAGTTCTATGGCTACACCTTC.

V gene TRBV30 combines with J gene TRBJ2-1; D remains ambiguous. The V and J ends lost 1 base and 9 bases respectively, with 4 bases between them. This CDR3 is 10 amino acids long. Per the germline V gene, CDR1 is GTSNPN and CDR2 is SVGIG (reference sequence). This CDR3 reads CAWSAGEQFF. DNA for the CDR3: TGTGCCTGGAGTGCCGGTGAGCAGTTCTTC.

In this sample, this clonotype turned up a few times. This chain connects TRBV5-1 to TRBJ2-1; 11 bases line up with TRBD2. From germline, CDR1 is SGHRS and CDR2 YFSETQ. This CDR3 comprises 14 residues. V shed 6 bases and J 2 bases; nucleotides not matched to a gene: 1. The CDR3, as DNA: TGCGCCAGCAATAGCGGGAGGGCCTACAATGAGCAGTTCTTC. It specifies CASNSGRAYNEQFF.

This clonotype was counted a few times. This chain connects TRBV5-1 to TRBJ2-3; 9 bases agree with TRBD1. The CDR3 sequence is 14 residues long. The germline gives CDR1 SGHRS, CDR2 YFSETQ. V shed 8 bases, J shed 1 base, and the junction held 5 bases outside the gene matches. The CDR3 loop reads CASKWTGGTDTQYF. The CDR3 DNA reads TGCGCCAGTAAGTGGACAGGGGGCACAGATACGCAGTATTTT. Drawing the rest from reference TRBV5-1 and TRBJ2-3, the complete variable domain is KAGVTQTPRYLIKTRGQQVTLSCSPISGHRSVSWYQQTPGQGLQFLFEYFSETQRNKGNFPGRFSGRQFSNSRSEMNVSTLELGDSALYLCASKWTGGTDTQYFGPGTRLTVL.

The V and J genes are TRBV12-3 or TRBV12-4 and TRBJ1-2; the match to TRBD1 covers 9 bases. The CDR3 has 14 amino acids. With V trimmed by 4 bases and J by 7 bases, 7 bases remained unmatched. As DNA, the CDR3 is TGTGCCAGCAGTTGGGGACAGGGCTTAGGTGGCTACACCTTC. Translated: CASSWGQGLGGYTF.

The gene calls are TRBV9 and TRBJ1-2; 7 bases fit TRBD1. Germline V CDR1 and CDR2: SGDLS, YYNGEE. The V gene end was trimmed by 0 bases and the J gene end by 2 bases; junction bases not matched to a gene: 10. This CDR3 spans 17 amino acids. CDR3 sequence (DNA): TGTGCCAGCAGCGTAGGGCTTCGGACAGGAGAAAACTATGGCTACACCTTC. Translating it yields CASSVGLRTGENYGYTF.

V usage is TRBV2 and J usage is TRBJ2-7; D unclear. Germline V gene lookup returns CDR1 SNHLY and CDR2 FYNNEI. The CDR3 runs to 15 residues. V was cut by 7 bases and J by 7 bases, with 23 bases left in between. CDR3 amino acids: CASKGLGGSYDEQYF. CDR3 bases: TGTGCCAGCAAGGGTTTAGGCGGTTCCTACGATGAGCAGTACTTC.

The CDR3: CSADSNYGYTF. The CDR3, as DNA: TGCAGTGCCGACAGCAACTATGGCTACACCTTC. This sequence joins TRBV20-1 and TRBJ1-2, with D possibly matching TRBD1 (5 bases). CDR1 and CDR2 from the germline V gene are DFQATT and SNEGSKA (reference sequence). The CDR3 runs 11 residues. Trimming shortened V by 6 bases and J by 2 bases, and 7 bases separated the two germline ends.

This clonotype has just a few counts. This chain uses TRBV3-1 with TRBJ2-1; D unresolved. This CDR3 region has 16 residues. The germline V gene has CDR1 LGHDT and CDR2 YNNKEL (reference sequence). The ends were cut back, 1 base at V and 6 bases at J, with 16 bases in the middle. As DNA, the CDR3 is TGTGCCAGCAGCCAAGTCCTAACTACCTCCCTCAATGAGCAGTTCTTC. Translation gives CASSQVLTTSLNEQFF.

The chain joins TRBV12-3 or TRBV12-4 to TRBJ2-1; 9 bases fit TRBD2. V lost 6 bases to trimming and J lost 4 bases; unmatched junction nucleotides: 7. The CDR3 is 15 amino acids. The CDR3 loop is CASRIGLALYNEQFF. CDR3 in DNA: TGTGCCAGCAGGATCGGACTAGCGCTTTACAATGAGCAGTTCTTC.

V is TRBV7-2 and J is TRBJ2-4; possible D gene TRBD1, 5 bases. Trimming shortened V by 5 bases and J by 14 bases, and 22 bases separated the two germline ends. CDR1 is SGHTA, CDR2 FQGNSA, per germline. The CDR3 contains 14 residues. CDR3 nucleotide sequence: TGTGCCAGCAGCCCAGATGGCCTAAAGGAACAGGAGTACTTC. It translates to CASSPDGLKEQEYF.

This chain uses TRBV3-1 with TRBJ1-2; 12 bases fit TRBD1. The trim removed 0 bases at V and 2 bases at J, leaving 7 bases unmatched. The CDR3 sequence is 18 residues long. Germline V lookup: CDR1 LGHDT, CDR2 YNNKEL (reference sequence). CDR3 in amino acids: CASSQDRDRGRKNYGYTF. The CDR3 region has the DNA TGTGCCAGCAGCCAAGACAGGGACAGGGGGCGTAAAAACTATGGCTACACCTTC.

The V gene is TRBV7-8, the J gene TRBJ1-2; 8 bases agree with TRBD1. With V trimmed by 1 base and J by 7 bases, 5 bases remained unmatched. Germline V gene lookup returns CDR1 SGHVS and CDR2 FQNEAQ. This CDR3 is 14 amino acids long. The CDR3 spells CASSLGTGRRGYTF. The CDR3 region has the DNA TGTGCCAGCAGCTTAGGGACAGGGAGACGTGGCTACACCTTC. Supplemented by reference TRBV7-8 and TRBJ1-2, the full variable domain reads GAGVSQSPRYKVAKRGQDVALRCDPISGHVSLFWYQQALGQGPEFLTYFQNEAQLDKSGLPSDRFFAERPEGSVSTLKIQRTQQEDSAVYLCASSLGTGRRGYTFGSGTRLTVV.

The chain joins TRBV7-8 to TRBJ1-5, with no clear D. CDR1 is SGHVS, CDR2 FQNEAQ, per germline. The germline V and J ends were trimmed by 1 base and 1 base, with 17 bases remaining between them. CDR3 length: 18 residues. CDR3 loop: CASSLGPGWQASNQPQHF. CDR3 bases: TGTGCCAGCAGCTTAGGCCCTGGATGGCAGGCGAGCAATCAGCCCCAGCATTTT.

This clonotype turned up a few times. At one end the junction does not follow the germline gene, possibly because of a read error. The J gene is TRBJ2-5, the V gene TRBV10-3, with D tentatively TRBD2 (6 bases). Germline V gives CDR1 ENHRY, CDR2 SYGVKD. The CDR3 is 11 amino acids. CDR3 loop: CAIKEGETQYF. The DNA for the CDR3 is TGTGCGATCAAGGAGGGAGAGACCCAGTACTTC.

This clonotype came up a few times. The genes are TRBV20-1 and TRBJ1-1; D is unresolved. V lost 5 bases, J lost 1 base, and 8 bases lay in between. Germline V gene data show CDR1 as DFQATT and CDR2 as SNEGSKA (reference sequence). The CDR3 contains 12 residues. CDR3 loop: CSAAFWNTEAFF. CDR3 in DNA: TGCAGTGCTGCCTTTTGGAACACTGAAGCTTTCTTT.